The source of this T cell receptor beta chain is a study of T cell changes during pregnancy in multiple sclerosis (dated by TCRdb to about 2019). Regarding the research as a whole: In women with multiple sclerosis, the researchers looked at how the T cell repertoire shifted as pregnancy progressed.

With regard to this clone: What this receptor recognizes is not known. The input lacks base qualities; no much larger clone sits a single base away.

Library prep was done by the immunoSEQ multiplex PCR assay. TCRdb mirrors the immuneACCESS table, restricted to in-frame sequences. Some clones are absent from its copies; in checked studies, under half trace to an unresolved V gene, and the reason for the others is unknown. The sample table lists 80,000 to 100,000 clones, under 95% of them with a count of one. Clones ranked in the top ten supply 0.99% of the sample. The germline V and J ends show losses of 3 bases and 0 bases respectively, and no gene match explains 6 bases of the junction. As encoded in the germline V gene, CDR1 is KGHSH while CDR2 is LQKENI. The CDR3 measures 17 amino acids from cysteine to phenylalanine. Only the CDR3 part of the read is kept: 51 bases, read in frame from the first base.

The starting material was peripheral blood, obtained after pregnancy. Recombination linked TRBV18 to TRBJ2-7; 12 of the junction bases match TRBD1. The source of this sequence is a female donor with multiple sclerosis, enrolled in a pregnancy study. CDR3 protein: CASSPGTGGEGSYEQYF. Read as DNA, the sequence is TGTGCCAGCTCACCGGGGACAGGGGGCGAAGGCTCCTACGAGCAGTACTTC.